Below, 20 T cell receptor beta chains from the same sample are listed, as sequenced in a study of breast tumors, draining lymph nodes, adjacent tissues. MiXCR, applied by TCRdb to the multiplex PCR reads, yields one record per CDR3 protein. This sample has 200,000 to 300,000 distinct CDR3 sequences, with about 30% found just once. The lymph nodes were axillary draining lymph nodes from breast cancer patients. Sequencing was performed on axillary lymph node tissue. These receptors originate from a female donor with breast cancer. Some clones in this sample may be carry-over from other donors' samples.

The rearrangement links TRBV6-5 to TRBJ2-7; 8 bases fit TRBD2. With V trimmed by 4 bases and J by 6 bases, 8 bases remained unmatched. Per germline, CDR1 MNHEY and CDR2 SVGAGI. The CDR3 consists of 14 residues. DNA for the CDR3: TGTGCCAGCAGTTCGGGGACTAGTCGGTCCGAGCAGTACTTC. The encoded protein is CASSSGTSRSEQYF.

To note about this clonotype: A read error may be the cause here, since a much bigger clone is one base away. The chain carries TRBV20-1 and TRBJ2-7; TRBD2 agrees at 11 bases. Per the germline V gene, CDR1 is DFQATT and CDR2 is SNEGSKA (reference sequence). The junction had 8 bases not matched to a gene; V was cut back by 5 bases and J by 2 bases. This CDR3 is built from 15 residues. Here the CDR3 reads CSASNRLAGPYEQYF. Here the CDR3 DNA reads TGCAGTGCTTCTAACAGACTAGCGGGACCCTACGAGCAGTACTTC.

The chain has TRBV20-1 and TRBJ1-5; D uncertain. CDR1 and CDR2 from the germline V gene are DFQATT and SNEGSKA (reference sequence). V lost 3 bases to trimming and J lost 5 bases, with 8 bases between them. CDR3 length: 12 amino acids. This chain's CDR3 is CSARVPDQPQHF. CDR3 coding DNA: TGCAGTGCTAGGGTTCCGGATCAGCCCCAGCATTTT.

As for this clonotype: With a much larger clone just one base away, this may be a read error. The CDR3 does not close with the conserved phenylalanine or tryptophan, likely indicating a read error. The V call is TRBV5-6, the J call TRBJ2-7; 7 nucleotides agree with TRBD2. The V gene end was trimmed by 5 bases and the J gene end by 1 base; junction bases not matched to a gene: 6. Germline V CDR1 and CDR2: SGHDT, YYEEEE. CDR3 size: 14 residues. The CDR3 sequence is CASRSVGGSYEQYL. The CDR3 coding sequence is TGTGCCAGCAGATCGGTGGGAGGGTCCTACGAGCAGTACCTC.

This clonotype was seen ten or more times. This chain connects TRBV15 to TRBJ1-2; unclear D gene. The V and J ends lost 0 bases and 4 bases respectively, with 15 bases between them. The germline V gene encodes CDR1 LNHNV and CDR2 YYDKDF (reference sequence). The CDR3 runs 16 residues. The CDR3 DNA reads TGTGCCACCAGCAGAGATGGGAGCAAAGGCCGCTATGGCTACACCTTC. Protein product: CATSRDGSKGRYGYTF.

This clonotype was observed a few times. The rearrangement links TRBV6-2 or TRBV6-3 to TRBJ2-1; TRBD2 might be the D (5 bases). Germline V gene data show CDR1 as MNHEY and CDR2 as SVGEGT. The CDR3 has 13 amino acids. Trimming removed 6 bases from V and 9 bases from J, with 15 bases in between. Here the CDR3 DNA reads TGTGCCAGCAGCCCACTAGTGCATGGTGAGCAGTTCTTC. Its translation is CASSPLVHGEQFF.

A note on this clonotype: Being one base from a much bigger clone, this may be a read error. The chain employs TRBV4-2 and TRBJ2-2; 8 nucleotides align to TRBD2. The CDR3 consists of 16 residues. In germline, CDR1 is LGHNA, CDR2 YNFKEQ. Trimming cost V 2 bases and J 1 base; bases outside gene matches: 3. The CDR3 here is CASSQRTSRNTGELFF. As DNA, the CDR3 is TGTGCCAGCAGCCAACGGACTAGCAGGAACACCGGGGAGCTGTTTTTT.

This clonotype was counted only a few times. At one of its ends the junction is not consistent with the germline gene, which may arise from a read error. The chain recombines TRBV5-8 with TRBJ2-1; D not resolved. The germline V gene has CDR1 SGHTS and CDR2 YDEGEE. CDR3 length: 16 residues. CDR3 protein: CASGLGSVPKWNEQFF. CDR3 sequence (DNA): TGTGCCAGCGGCTTGGGAAGTGTCCCCAAATGGAATGAGCAGTTCTTC.

Here the CDR3 reads CASRLTGGETQYF. CDR3 nucleotides: TGTGCCAGCAGATTGACAGGGGGAGAGACCCAGTACTTC. The chain has TRBV27 and TRBJ2-5; 9 positions agree with TRBD1. V was clipped by 6 bases and J by 4 bases; unmatched bases: 3. Germline V lookup: CDR1 MNHEY, CDR2 SMNVEV (reference sequence). This CDR3 is 13 amino acids long.

In this sample, this clonotype turned up a few times. The chain combines TRBV6-2 or TRBV6-3 with TRBJ2-1; TRBD2 aligns across 8 bases. Trimming at V came to 2 bases and at J to 7 bases, leaving 16 bases not matched to a gene. Germline V gives CDR1 MNHEY, CDR2 SVGEGT. The CDR3 spans 18 residues. CDR3 protein: CASSYAHSGIGLGNEQFF. DNA of the CDR3: TGTGCCAGCAGTTACGCCCATAGCGGGATAGGACTAGGAAATGAGCAGTTCTTC.

This clonotype was observed a few times. The chain combines TRBV6-1 with TRBJ1-5, with TRBD1 as a possible D gene (5 bases). Between the trimmed V and J ends, which lost 5 bases and 1 base, there was a span of 12 bases. The CDR3 is made up of 15 amino acids. Germline V gene sequence: CDR1 MNHNS, CDR2 SASEGT. As DNA, the CDR3 is TGTGCCAGCAGTCCCGGACACCTGAGCAATCAGCCCCAGCATTTT. Its protein is CASSPGHLSNQPQHF.

This clonotype was detected ten times or more. The V and J genes are TRBV11-3 and TRBJ2-2; D not certain. Germline CDR1 is SGHNT and CDR2 is YENEEA. V shed 3 bases and J shed 1 base, with 15 bases lying between them. The CDR3 has 17 amino acids. The CDR3 sequence is CASSFSPASVNTGELFF. The CDR3, as DNA: TGTGCCAGCAGCTTTTCCCCCGCCTCCGTGAACACCGGGGAGCTGTTTTTT.

Worth noting for this clonotype: A much larger clone differs from this one at a single base, so this may be a read error. V and J are TRBV19 and TRBJ1-4; D not certain. Germline values: CDR1 LNHDA, CDR2 SQIVND (reference sequence). V was clipped by 9 bases and J by 7 bases, with 15 bases between them. The CDR3 has 13 amino acids. The CDR3 is CASRRVALEKLFF. CDR3 nucleotides: TGTGCCAGCCGGAGGGTGGCGCTTGAAAAACTGTTTTTT.

In the case of this clonotype: A single base separates this from a much larger clone, so it may be a read error. The V call is TRBV6-2 or TRBV6-3, the J call TRBJ1-5; D remains ambiguous. This CDR3 has 12 amino acids. CDR1 MNHEY and CDR2 SVGEGT come from the germline V gene. Trimming took 2 bases from V and 7 from J, leaving 6 bases between them. For the CDR3, the DNA is TGTGCCAGCAGTTACCATGGACAGCCCCAGCATTTT. It encodes CASSYHGQPQHF.

This clonotype was counted ten times or more. V and J are TRBV20-1 and TRBJ2-2; 8 bases are shared with TRBD2. The CDR3 spans 15 residues. Germline-derived CDR1 and CDR2 are DFQATT and SNEGSKA (reference sequence). The ends lost 3 bases at V and 5 bases at J; junction bases unmatched: 8. CDR3 coding DNA: TGCAGTGCTAGCGGGAGGGCCCGGGAAACCGGGGAGCTGTTTTTT. This gives the protein CSASGRARETGELFF.

This clonotype was seen only a few times. CDR3 region: CSVTGALGTEAFF. The CDR3 DNA reads as TGCAGCGTCACAGGGGCCCTAGGGACTGAAGCTTTCTTT. The rearrangement joins TRBV29-1 to TRBJ1-1, with TRBD1 matching over 7 bases. V dropped 6 bases and J dropped 5; count of bases not matched to a gene: 9. The V gene's germline CDR1 is SQVTM and CDR2 ANQGSEA. This CDR3 is built from 13 residues. The entire variable domain, with the rest obtained from reference TRBV29-1 and TRBJ1-1, is as follows: SAVISQKPSRDICQRGTSLTIQCQVDSQVTMMFWYRQQPGQSLTLIATANQGSEATYESGFVIDKFPISRPNLTFSTLTVSNMSPEDSSIYLCSVTGALGTEAFFGQGTRLTVV.

This clonotype occurred many times. The rearrangement joins TRBV19 to TRBJ2-7; perhaps TRBD1 as D (6 bases). The CDR3 runs 16 residues. V was trimmed by 3 bases and J by 2 bases, leaving 17 bases between them. The V gene's germline CDR1 is LNHDA and CDR2 SQIVND (reference sequence). This chain's CDR3 is CASSMGFRGNTYEQYF. For the CDR3, the DNA is TGTGCCAGTAGTATGGGGTTTAGGGGGAACACCTACGAGCAGTACTTC.

Concerning this clonotype: The junction does not match germline at one end; this may be a read error. The CDR3 sequence: CASGYWQDQGQPQHF. The CDR3 DNA reads as TGTGCCAGCGGTTACTGGCAGGATCAAGGGCAGCCCCAGCATTTT. The chain recombines TRBV6-6 with TRBJ1-5; no firm D call. The germline gives CDR1 MNHNY, CDR2 SVGAGI (reference sequence). This CDR3 spans 15 amino acids.

This chain joins TRBV6-5 and TRBJ1-5; D unclear. There are 16 residues in the CDR3. CDR1 is MNHEY and CDR2 is SVGAGI in the germline V gene. V lost 5 bases, J lost 0 bases, and 14 bases lay in between. The CDR3 DNA reads as TGTGCCAGCAGTCCCTCCCACACCCCTAGCAATCAGCCCCAGCATTTT. Translating gives CASSPSHTPSNQPQHF.

This clonotype was seen at least ten times. The J gene is TRBJ1-2, the V gene TRBV29-1; possible D gene TRBD1, 5 bases. CDR3 size: 12 residues. Germline V CDR1 and CDR2: SQVTM, ANQGSEA. V lost 7 bases, J lost 1 base, and 10 bases lay in between. Here the CDR3 DNA reads TGCAGCGGGTCGAGGGGTAACTATGGCTACACCTTC. Its protein is CSGSRGNYGYTF. Together with reference TRBV29-1 and TRBJ1-2, the CDR3 gives the full variable domain: SAVISQKPSRDICQRGTSLTIQCQVDSQVTMMFWYRQQPGQSLTLIATANQGSEATYESGFVIDKFPISRPNLTFSTLTVSNMSPEDSSIYLCSGSRGNYGYTFGSGTRLTVV.